This entry lists 14 T cell receptor beta chains sequenced from one sample in a study of blood T cell repertoires in COVID-19. Only in-frame clones appear in the TCRdb table, and some are missing; sequencing was by immunoSEQ multiplex PCR. The repertoire holds over 200,000 clones, with 80% to 95% as singletons. Material: peripheral blood. Source of these receptors: a man aged 55 to 70 with COVID-19, enrolled during active disease.

This rearrangement joins TRBV5-1 to TRBJ1-1, with a possible D match to TRBD1 (5 bases). This CDR3 is 16 amino acids long. V lost 5 bases and J lost 5, with 22 bases in between. Per the germline V gene, CDR1 is SGHRS and CDR2 is YFSETQ. The CDR3 spells CASRKVPGPGGTEAFF. The CDR3 DNA is TGCGCCAGCAGAAAAGTTCCGGGCCCGGGGGGGACTGAAGCTTTCTTT.

J is TRBJ1-1 and V is TRBV21-1; the D segment call TRBD1 is taken from the table without a DNA check. TRBV21-1 counts as a pseudogene. The CDR3 spans 16 residues. The CDR3 is CASSRDNRGGDTEAFF. The CDR3 DNA reads as TGTGCCAGCAGCAGAGACAACAGGGGGGGAGACACTGAAGCTTTCTTT.

This clone was seen a single time. The CDR3 nucleotides are TGTGCCACCAGTGATTTGAATCCTGGGGCGACGAGCTCCTATAATTCACCCCTCCACTTT. Its protein product is CATSDLNPGATSSYNSPLHF. V usage is TRBV24-1 and J usage is TRBJ1-6; tentative D call: TRBD1 (5 bases). This CDR3 region has 20 residues. V dropped 0 bases and J dropped 0 bases, with 17 bases sitting between them. CDR1 and CDR2 from the germline V gene are KGHDR and SFDVKD.

Of note for this clone: One junction end does not reproduce the germline sequence, and a read error may be involved. The CDR3 bases are TGCAGCGCTAGTTTGACTAGCGGAGGCCGGTACTTC. Protein product: CSASLTSGGRYF. The V call is TRBV20-1, the J call TRBJ2-5; 9 bases agree with TRBD2. Germline loops: CDR1 DFQATT, CDR2 SNEGSKA (reference sequence). The CDR3 runs to 12 residues.

This clone was picked up one time. The chain uses TRBV10-3 and TRBJ1-1; 10 bases align to TRBD1. CDR1 is ENHRY, CDR2 SYGVKD, per germline. With 3 bases clipped from V and 5 bases from J, the junction kept 6 bases outside the gene matches. The CDR3 sequence is 15 residues long. The DNA of the CDR3 is TGTGCCATCAGTGAAAGGGACAGGGGTGTGACTGAAGCTTTCTTT. It yields the protein CAISERDRGVTEAFF.

The chain joins TRBV7-8 to TRBJ1-3; 11 bases line up with TRBD1. The V gene end was trimmed by 5 bases and the J gene end by 8 bases; junction bases not matched to a gene: 11. The CDR3 has 16 amino acids. Germline CDR1 reads SGHVS; CDR2 reads FQNEAQ. The CDR3 sequence: CASSPEKGQGADTIYF. The CDR3 DNA reads as TGTGCCAGCAGCCCCGAGAAAGGACAGGGGGCGGACACCATATATTTT.

The chain uses TRBV5-1 and TRBJ2-7; possible D gene TRBD2, 6 bases. This CDR3 has 18 amino acids. V lost 3 bases and J lost 2, with 24 bases in between. CDR1 is SGHRS and CDR2 is YFSETQ in the germline V gene. The CDR3, as DNA: TGCGCCAGCAGCTCCTACCGTGCCCCGGGGGACGCTACCTACGAGCAGTACTTC. Translated, it gives CASSSYRAPGDATYEQYF.

This clone was detected once. This chain uses TRBV5-4 with TRBJ2-3; D unclear. From germline, CDR1 is SGHNT and CDR2 YYREEE (reference sequence). CDR3 length equals 16 residues. The ends were cut back, 0 bases at V and 2 bases at J, with 13 bases in the middle. In DNA, the CDR3 is TGTGCCAGCAGCTTGGCGGGTCGGAGCGACACAGATACGCAGTATTTT. This codes for CASSLAGRSDTDTQYF.

The chain links TRBV5-8 to TRBJ2-7; D might be TRBD1 (6 bases). Germline CDR1 reads SGHTS; CDR2 reads YDEGEE. The CDR3 extends over 15 amino acids. Trimming removed 5 bases at V and 0 bases at J, with 15 bases between. CDR3 nucleotide sequence: TGTGCCAGCAGACCCGGGACACGGAGCTCCTACGAGCAGTACTTC. It specifies CASRPGTRSSYEQYF.

This rearrangement joins TRBV18 to TRBJ2-1; D not resolved. Trimming removed 2 bases at V and 6 bases at J, with 8 bases between. From germline, CDR1 is KGHSH and CDR2 LQKENI. CDR3 length: 13 residues. The chain's CDR3 is CASSPNELNEQFF. The CDR3 nucleotides are TGTGCCAGCTCACCAAACGAGCTCAATGAGCAGTTCTTC.

Here the CDR3 reads CASSLVSGTSGYNEQFF. CDR3 nucleotide sequence: TGCGCCAGCAGCTTGGTATCCGGGACTAGCGGATACAATGAGCAGTTCTTC. This chain joins TRBV5-1 and TRBJ2-1; 11 bases are a match to TRBD2. Per the germline V gene, CDR1 is SGHRS and CDR2 is YFSETQ. This CDR3 contains 17 residues. Trimming at V came to 0 bases and at J to 4 bases, leaving 6 bases not matched to a gene.

The V gene is TRBV18, the J gene TRBJ2-3; D possibly corresponds to TRBD1 (5 bases). This CDR3 spans 16 amino acids. Looked up from germline, CDR1 is KGHSH and CDR2 is LQKENI. The V end lost 4 bases, the J end lost 2 bases, and 16 bases lay between the germline ends. CDR3 in amino acids: CASSRSQGQFTDTQYF. For the CDR3, the DNA is TGTGCCAGCTCACGAAGTCAGGGCCAGTTCACAGATACGCAGTATTTT.

This chain connects TRBV7-2 to TRBJ1-2; 7 bases are a match to TRBD1. This CDR3 is built from 15 residues. Looked up from germline, CDR1 is SGHTA and CDR2 is FQGNSA. V lost 2 bases to trimming and J lost 6 bases; unmatched junction nucleotides: 9. The CDR3 is CASSLRQGSSDGYTF. CDR3 bases: TGTGCCAGCAGCTTAAGACAGGGCAGTAGTGATGGCTACACCTTC.

In its sample, this clone was seen a few times. The rearrangement links TRBV30 to TRBJ2-7, with D possibly being TRBD1 (5 bases). The V end lost 1 base, the J end lost 2 bases, and 15 bases lay between the germline ends. Germline V gene lookup returns CDR1 GTSNPN and CDR2 SVGIG (reference sequence). CDR3 length: 15 amino acids. The DNA for the CDR3 is TGTGCCTGGAGTGCCCGCCTGACAGCGCCCTACGAGCAGTACTTC. Translation gives CAWSARLTAPYEQYF. Together with reference TRBV30 and TRBJ2-7, the CDR3 gives the full variable domain: SQTIHQWPATLVQPVGSPLSLECTVEGTSNPNLYWYRQAAGRGLQLLFYSVGIGQISSEVPQNLSASRPQDRQFILSSKKLLLSDSGFYLCAWSARLTAPYEQYFGPGTRLTVT.